This entry lists 2 T cell receptor gamma chains sequenced from one sample in a study of intestinal T cells in coeliac disease. For each case, the template was genomic DNA from ten approximately 5-µm formalin-fixed paraffin-embedded scrolls. TRG repertoires were amplified with LymphoTrack primers from approximately 190 ng of biopsy DNA. TCRdb reprocessed the multiplex PCR reads through CATT. The table lists just under 900 gamma-chain clones, about 45% of them singletons. Material for sequencing was a duodenal biopsy. The receptor source for this set is a human donor with celiac disease.

The table lists this clone with a few counts. Given a far larger clone just one base away, this is likely a sequencing read error. Other DNA sequences from this sample encode an identical CDR3 as well. The chain joins TRGV11 to TRGJ1 or TRGJ2. TRGV11 is recorded as an ORF, its role being uncertain. This CDR3 has 15 amino acids. As DNA, the CDR3 is TGTGCCTGCTGGATTAGGCACGATGGCGATTACAAGAAACTCTTT. It specifies CACWIRHDGDYKKLF.

This clone was seen a handful of times. This rearrangement joins TRGV10 to TRGJP2. TRGV10 is placed among ORFs of uncertain function. The V and J ends lost 8 bases and 10 bases, in that order; junction bases with no gene match: 11. The CDR3 has 13 residues. The CDR3 spells CAAWALVIWIKTF. CDR3 sequence (DNA): TGTGCTGCGTGGGCCCTAGTGATTTGGATCAAGACGTTT.